The next 27 T cell receptor beta chains were all read from a single sample in a study of technical replicates of blood from a few donors. Here immunoSEQ multiplex PCR was the method, and the copy in TCRdb shows in-frame clones only, minus some. The data contain tens of thousands of clones, around 94% of them singletons. The source material was T cells isolated from PBMCs. Source of these receptors: a human donor in good health.

The genes are TRBV4-1 and TRBJ2-3, with 10 bases fitting TRBD2. The length of the CDR3 is 16 residues. V lost 1 base and J lost 2; bases outside the gene matches: 3. The germline V gene encodes CDR1 MGHRA and CDR2 YSYEKL. The CDR3 nucleotides read TGCGCCAGCAGCCAAGGGACTAGCGGCCTCACAGATACGCAGTATTTT. Translation: CASSQGTSGLTDTQYF.

The chain is built from TRBV20-1 and TRBJ2-1, with a tentative D call TRBD2 (5 bases). Germline V gives CDR1 DFQATT, CDR2 SNEGSKA (reference sequence). There are 11 residues in the CDR3. V lost 3 bases to trimming and J lost 9 bases, with 9 bases between them. The CDR3 DNA sequence: TGCAGTGCTAGCTCGGGGTCTGAGCAGTTCTTC. It codes for CSASSGSEQFF.

This clone was found a few times. The chain combines TRBV11-1 with TRBJ2-1; maybe TRBD1 (6 bases). Germline V gene data show CDR1 as SGHAT and CDR2 as FQDESV (reference sequence). This CDR3 contains 12 residues. V was clipped by 8 bases and J by 4 bases, with 9 bases between them. In DNA form, the CDR3 reads TGTGCCAGCGGGGGACATTACAATGAGCAGTTCTTC. This translates into CASGGHYNEQFF. Supplemented by reference TRBV11-1 and TRBJ2-1, the full variable domain reads EAEVAQSPRYKITEKSQAVAFWCDPISGHATLYWYRQILGQGPELLVQFQDESVVDDSQLPKDRFSAERLKGVDSTLKIQPAELGDSAMYLCASGGHYNEQFFGPGTRLTVL.

This clone was detected only a few times. The V call is TRBV7-9, the J call TRBJ1-1, with 7 bases lining up with TRBD1. The CDR3 is 14 amino acids. CDR1 SEHNR and CDR2 FQNEAQ come from the germline V gene (reference sequence). After removal of 1 base from V and 4 bases from J, the junction contained 3 bases not matched to a gene. The CDR3: CASSLETGSTEAFF. CDR3 nucleotides: TGTGCCAGCAGCTTAGAGACAGGGTCCACTGAAGCTTTCTTT. The variable domain in full, completed from reference TRBV7-9 and TRBJ1-1, reads DTGVSQNPRHKITKRGQNVTFRCDPISEHNRLYWYRQTLGQGPEFLTYFQNEAQLEKSRLLSDRFSAERPKGSFSTLEIQRTEQGDSAMYLCASSLETGSTEAFFGQGTRLTVV.

This chain connects TRBV2 to TRBJ2-3; 9 nucleotides line up with TRBD1. In germline, CDR1 is SNHLY, CDR2 FYNNEI. The V and J ends lost 0 bases and 2 bases, in that order; junction bases with no gene match: 6. The CDR3 has 17 amino acids. The CDR3 protein is CASSEALRDRDTDTQYF. The CDR3 coding sequence is TGTGCCAGCAGTGAAGCGCTTAGGGACAGGGACACAGATACGCAGTATTTT.

CDR3 DNA: TGTGCCAGCAGTTACTCGGGGACAGACTACAATGAGCAGTTCTTC. Translating gives CASSYSGTDYNEQFF. J is TRBJ2-1 and V is TRBV6-5; 7 nucleotides match TRBD1. V shed 0 bases and J 3 bases; nucleotides not matched to a gene: 2. Germline V gene lookup returns CDR1 MNHEY and CDR2 SVGAGI. The CDR3 covers 15 residues.

The chain is built from TRBV7-8 and TRBJ2-1; 13 bases map to TRBD2. The junction had 12 bases not matched to a gene; V was cut back by 4 bases and J by 0 bases. CDR3 length: 20 amino acids. CDR1 is SGHVS and CDR2 is FQNEAQ in the germline V gene. The CDR3 region has the DNA TGTGCCAGCAGCTCACCTCGCACGAGGACTAGCGGGAGCTCCTACAATGAGCAGTTCTTC. Its protein is CASSSPRTRTSGSSYNEQFF. Full variable domain (remainder filled in from reference TRBV7-8 and TRBJ2-1): GAGVSQSPRYKVAKRGQDVALRCDPISGHVSLFWYQQALGQGPEFLTYFQNEAQLDKSGLPSDRFFAERPEGSVSTLKIQRTQQEDSAVYLCASSSPRTRTSGSSYNEQFFGPGTRLTVL.

J is TRBJ1-1 and V is TRBV5-1; no clear D. V lost 0 bases, J lost 0 bases, and 9 bases lay in between. This CDR3 has 15 amino acids. Per germline, CDR1 SGHRS and CDR2 YFSETQ. The CDR3 DNA reads as TGCGCCAGCAGCTTGGCGGGTTTCATGAACACTGAAGCTTTCTTT. This gives the protein CASSLAGFMNTEAFF.

This chain links TRBV6-5 with TRBJ2-1; TRBD1 aligns across 10 bases. The ends lost 7 bases at V and 7 bases at J; junction bases unmatched: 7. Germline CDR1 and CDR2: MNHEY and SVGAGI. The CDR3 runs 14 residues. The CDR3 loop reads CASTRDRGGNEQFF. The DNA for the CDR3 is TGTGCCAGCACCCGGGACAGGGGCGGAAATGAGCAGTTCTTC.

The chain carries TRBV29-1 and TRBJ2-7, with 12 bases fitting TRBD2. Unmatched junction bases numbered 1, after V lost 6 bases and J lost 4 bases. Per germline, CDR1 SQVTM and CDR2 ANQGSEA. The CDR3 is made up of 12 amino acids. The DNA of the CDR3 is TGCAGCGTGGGGACTAGCGGGTACGAGCAGTACTTC. It encodes CSVGTSGYEQYF.

The chain joins TRBV2 to TRBJ1-5, with D perhaps TRBD1 (5 bases). CDR3 length: 13 residues. Germline values: CDR1 SNHLY, CDR2 FYNNEI. Trimming pared 6 bases from V and 4 bases from J, leaving 10 bases between. CDR3 sequence reads: CASSPDSNQPQHF. In DNA, the CDR3 is TGTGCCAGCAGCCCAGACAGTAATCAGCCCCAGCATTTT. Combining the CDR3 with reference TRBV2 and TRBJ1-5 gives the whole variable domain EPEVTQTPSHQVTQMGQEVILRCVPISNHLYFYWYRQILGQKVEFLVSFYNNEISEKSEIFDDQFSVERPDGSNFTLKIRSTKLEDSAMYFCASSPDSNQPQHFGDGTRLSIL.

This chain uses TRBV4-1 with TRBJ2-5; TRBD2 matches at 8 bases. The CDR3 is made up of 16 amino acids. Germline assignment: CDR1 MGHRA and CDR2 YSYEKL. Trimming took 5 bases from V and 1 from J; bases not matched to a gene: 9. The CDR3 DNA reads as TGCGCCAGCAGCTATTCACTCGGGGGGGTCCAAGAGACCCAGTACTTC. Protein sequence: CASSYSLGGVQETQYF.

The rearrangement uses TRBV10-3 and TRBJ2-2, with TRBD2 identical over 11 bases. From germline, CDR1 is ENHRY and CDR2 SYGVKD. J was trimmed by 3 bases and V by 7 bases; bases with no gene match: 7. This CDR3 is 16 amino acids long. CDR3 in DNA: TGTGCCATCAATGATAGACTAGCGGGGTACACCGGGGAGCTGTTTTTT. Translating gives CAINDRLAGYTGELFF.

The rearrangement links TRBV2 to TRBJ2-1; TRBD1 might be the D (6 bases). CDR1 SNHLY and CDR2 FYNNEI come from the germline V gene. V was shortened by 8 bases and J by 12 bases, with 14 bases between the two germline ends. This CDR3 is built from 11 residues. CDR3 sequence: CASAGVISQFF. The DNA of the CDR3 is TGTGCCAGCGCAGGGGTGATCTCGCAGTTCTTC.

This clone was observed a single time. This rearrangement joins TRBV7-2 to TRBJ1-2; tentatively, D is TRBD1 (6 bases). Germline loops: CDR1 SGHTA, CDR2 FQGNSA. V gave up 5 bases and J gave up 4 bases, with 11 bases separating them. This CDR3 has 13 amino acids. The CDR3 loop reads CASSPGVSYGYTF. DNA for the CDR3: TGTGCCAGCAGCCCAGGGGTGAGCTATGGCTACACCTTC.

V gene TRBV4-2 combines with J gene TRBJ2-7; D possibly corresponds to TRBD2 (6 bases). Trimming removed 5 bases from V and 5 bases from J, with 16 bases in between. The CDR3 has 14 residues. CDR1 is LGHNA, CDR2 YNFKEQ, per germline. CDR3 sequence reads: CASSITGTPHEQYF. The CDR3 bases are TGTGCCAGCAGCATCACCGGGACTCCCCACGAGCAGTACTTC.

V is TRBV4-1 and J is TRBJ2-1, with TRBD1 matching 8 bases. V dropped 1 base and J dropped 6; count of bases not matched to a gene: 2. Per the germline V gene, CDR1 is MGHRA and CDR2 is YSYEKL. CDR3 length: 14 residues. CDR3 region: CASSQGTGGNEQFF. Here the CDR3 DNA reads TGCGCCAGCAGCCAAGGAACAGGGGGCAATGAGCAGTTCTTC.

The CDR3 spells CASSLKPGFSNQPQHF. CDR3 bases: TGTGCCAGCAGTTTAAAGCCGGGTTTTAGCAATCAGCCCCAGCATTTT. The chain joins TRBV27 to TRBJ1-5; D is undetermined. The V end lost 2 bases, the J end lost 0 bases, and 11 bases lay between the germline ends. CDR3 length: 16 amino acids. CDR1 is MNHEY and CDR2 is SMNVEV in the germline V gene (reference sequence).

The rearrangement uses TRBV30 and TRBJ1-1; 8 bases match TRBD1. The V gene's germline CDR1 is GTSNPN and CDR2 SVGIG (reference sequence). The CDR3 has 13 residues. V shed 8 bases, J shed 2 bases, and the junction held 7 bases outside the gene matches. The CDR3 is CAGETGANTEAFF. CDR3 coding DNA: TGTGCCGGGGAGACAGGGGCTAACACTGAAGCTTTCTTT.

This rearrangement joins TRBV18 to TRBJ1-2; a weak D match, TRBD1 (5 bases). Looked up from germline, CDR1 is KGHSH and CDR2 is LQKENI. The CDR3 spans 18 residues. V lost 1 base to trimming and J lost 2 bases, with 20 bases between them. As DNA, the CDR3 is TGTGCCAGCTCACCACGGTTTGTCAGGGAGGATGCGAACTATGGCTACACCTTC. The encoded protein is CASSPRFVREDANYGYTF.

This chain joins TRBV30 and TRBJ1-5; D gene unclear. The CDR3 length is 13 residues. Germline CDR1 is GTSNPN and CDR2 is SVGIG (reference sequence). The germline V and J ends were trimmed by 4 bases and 2 bases, with 9 bases remaining between them. This CDR3 reads CAWNEGGNQPQHF. CDR3 sequence (DNA): TGTGCCTGGAATGAGGGTGGCAATCAGCCCCAGCATTTT.

V usage is TRBV25-1 and J usage is TRBJ1-1; a possible D gene is TRBD1 (6 bases). Germline V lookup: CDR1 MGHDK, CDR2 SYGVNS. Trimming shortened V by 6 bases and J by 3 bases, and 8 bases separated the two germline ends. This CDR3 has 12 residues. CDR3 residues: CASRKGDTEAFF. The CDR3 DNA reads as TGTGCCAGCAGGAAGGGGGACACTGAAGCTTTCTTT.

The chain employs TRBV27 and TRBJ2-1, with TRBD2 matching 7 bases. In germline, CDR1 is MNHEY, CDR2 SMNVEV (reference sequence). V shed 1 base, J shed 5 bases, and the junction held 5 bases outside the gene matches. The CDR3 contains 15 residues. The CDR3 loop reads CASSLLASGNNEQFF. CDR3 coding DNA: TGTGCCAGCAGTTTATTGGCTAGCGGAAACAATGAGCAGTTCTTC.

This clone has just one count. The CDR3 loop is CASFTGTGGKPQHF. DNA of the CDR3: TGTGCCAGCTTTACCGGGACAGGGGGAAAGCCCCAGCATTTT. The chain joins TRBV28 to TRBJ1-5; 11 bases line up with TRBD1. Per germline, CDR1 MDHEN and CDR2 SYDVKM. The trim removed 8 bases at V and 8 bases at J, leaving 8 bases unmatched. The CDR3 is 14 amino acids. The complete variable domain, with remaining parts taken from reference TRBV28 and TRBJ1-5, reads DVKVTQSSRYLVKRTGEKVFLECVQDMDHENMFWYRQDPGLGLRLIYFSYDVKMKEKGDIPEGYSVSREKKERFSLILESASTNQTSMYLCASFTGTGGKPQHFGDGTRLSIL.

This clone was seen once. The rearrangement uses TRBV2 and TRBJ1-2; no definite D call. There are 14 residues in the CDR3. V gave up 2 bases and J gave up 4 bases, with 11 bases separating them. Looked up from germline, CDR1 is SNHLY and CDR2 is FYNNEI. CDR3 residues: CASSESVQPYGYTF. As DNA, the CDR3 is TGTGCCAGCAGTGAATCTGTACAGCCCTATGGCTACACCTTC.

The rearrangement joins TRBV27 to TRBJ1-2; TRBD1 agrees at 8 bases. Germline trimming cut 5 bases from V and 8 bases from J; bases unmatched to any gene: 7. Germline V gene lookup returns CDR1 MNHEY and CDR2 SMNVEV (reference sequence). The CDR3 runs 13 residues. As DNA, the CDR3 is TGTGCCAGCAGTCCCGACAGGGGAGGAGGCTACACCTTC. Translation: CASSPDRGGGYTF.

The chain couples TRBV7-3 to TRBJ2-5, with D perhaps matching TRBD2 (6 bases). Germline values: CDR1 SGHTA, CDR2 FQGTGA. CDR3 length: 16 amino acids. With 1 base removed from V and 1 base from J, the gap between germline ends came to 13 bases. The CDR3 loop is CASSLIGGVSQETQYF. The CDR3 DNA reads as TGTGCCAGCAGCTTAATTGGCGGGGTGAGCCAAGAGACCCAGTACTTC. The variable domain in full, completed from reference TRBV7-3 and TRBJ2-5, reads GAGVSQTPSNKVTEKGKYVELRCDPISGHTALYWYRQSLGQGPEFLIYFQGTGAADDSGLPNDRFFAVRPEGSVSTLKIQRTERGDSAVYLCASSLIGGVSQETQYFGPGTRLLVL.